Below, one TCR beta chain is given with its context. The antigen it binds to is not known. No much larger clone exists at a distance of one base, and base qualities are not known. The record originates from a study of glioma-infiltrating T cells after dendritic cell vaccination (dated by TCRdb to 2015 to 2016). Some background on the complete study: The cohort comprised approximately 15 glioblastoma patients from Phase I and II dendritic cell vaccination trials, 9 newly diagnosed and 6 with recurrent disease. Between the early 2000s and the early 2010s, the patients were given dendritic cell vaccination pulsed with autologous tumor lysate. The vaccine consisted of monocyte-derived dendritic cells cultured less than nine days with IL-4 and GM-CSF, then pulsed overnight with autologous tumor lysate. Deep sequencing of TCR beta CDR3 regions was used to quantify tumor-infiltrating lymphocyte content and compare tumor and blood repertoires in dendritic cell-vaccinated glioblastoma patients. TCR sequencing metrics, including TIL content and tumor-blood repertoire overlap, were correlated with survival after dendritic cell vaccination. Each patient was given three intradermal dendritic cell vaccine injections, spaced two weeks apart, in the arm below the axilla. The investigation overall reported the following: The cohort was small and heterogeneous, only a few patients had full blood and tumor sets, and even fewer had initial-recurrent tumor pairs. The three-group TCR overlap response model was characterized as speculative, and prospective validation of the model was stated to be required. TCR clonality showed no direct relationship with survival, which suggests that a diverse polyclonal response may be important. Longer time to progression and overall survival after dendritic cell vaccination were predicted by higher estimated pretreatment TIL content.

TCRB CDR3 regions were amplified from roughly 1.8 ug genomic DNA, or all available DNA if less, using the immunoSEQ assay. For multiplex PCR, 60 forward primers for TCR V beta segments and 13 reverse primers for J beta segments were used. To estimate reads per starting template, synthetic control templates were spiked into each sample at limiting dilution. The Illumina HiSeq System generated sequencing reads of 87 bp. For the original study's pipeline: PCR and sequencing errors were removed by a nearest neighbor algorithm that merged closely related sequences. TCR overlap was defined as the percentage of unique tumor TCR beta sequences that were also found in the peripheral blood of the same patient. TCRdb carries this immuneACCESS record with in-frame sequences only. Its versions omit some clonotypes, under half of them owing to an unresolved V gene in the studies checked, with the rest unexplained. V and J calls plus clone size are reproduced from that table; the DNA served to infer D and trimming. Within this sample are tens of thousands of clones, with roughly 85% of them counted one time only. Jointly, the top ten make up 11% of the sample.

There are 15 amino acids in the CDR3, from cysteine to phenylalanine inclusive. The only DNA kept is the CDR3, 45 bases in frame from the first base. The V end loses 5 bases and the J end loses 0 bases, and a stretch of 10 bases separates them. CDR1 and CDR2 were assigned from the germline V gene (reference sequence) as MNHNY and SVGAGI. Patients were selected for having adequate residual fresh-frozen tumor tissue and more than two years of available survival data. An isocitrate dehydrogenase mutation was not carried by any of the glioblastoma patients, although molecular status was otherwise variable. PBMC were collected before vaccination, two weeks after the third vaccination, and at tumor progression if progression occurred. Genomic DNA was extracted with the Qiagen DNeasy Blood extraction Kit.

This clonotype was obtained from a human donor with glioblastoma. The sequenced sample was blood, obtained before dendritic cell vaccination. The chain uses TRBV6-6 and TRBJ1-4, with the D gene uncertain. The bases are TGTGCCAGCAGTCTCCAACACACAACTAATGAAAAACTGTTTTTT. This encodes CASSLQHTTNEKLFF.